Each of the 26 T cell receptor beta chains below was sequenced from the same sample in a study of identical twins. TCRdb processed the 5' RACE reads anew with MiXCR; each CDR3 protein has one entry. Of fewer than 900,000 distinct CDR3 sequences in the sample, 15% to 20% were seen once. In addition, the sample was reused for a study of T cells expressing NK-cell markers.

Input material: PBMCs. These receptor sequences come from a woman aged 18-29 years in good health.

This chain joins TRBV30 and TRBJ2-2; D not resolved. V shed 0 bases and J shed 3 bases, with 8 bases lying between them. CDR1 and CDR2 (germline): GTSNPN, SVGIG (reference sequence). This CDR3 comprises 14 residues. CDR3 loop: CAWSVGLYTGELFF. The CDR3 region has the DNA TGTGCCTGGAGTGTAGGGCTGTACACCGGGGAGCTGTTTTTT.

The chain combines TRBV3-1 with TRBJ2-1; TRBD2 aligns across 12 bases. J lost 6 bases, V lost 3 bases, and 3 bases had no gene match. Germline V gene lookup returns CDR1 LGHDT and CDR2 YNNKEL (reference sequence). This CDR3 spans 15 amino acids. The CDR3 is CASSHKGLAGNEQFF. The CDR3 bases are TGTGCCAGCAGCCACAAGGGACTAGCGGGCAATGAGCAGTTCTTC.

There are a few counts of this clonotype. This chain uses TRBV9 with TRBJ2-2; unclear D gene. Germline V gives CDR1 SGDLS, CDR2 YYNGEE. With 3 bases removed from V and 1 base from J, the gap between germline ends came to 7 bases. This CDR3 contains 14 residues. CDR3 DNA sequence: TGTGCCAGCAGCGAAATCTGGAACACCGGGGAGCTGTTTTTT. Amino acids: CASSEIWNTGELFF.

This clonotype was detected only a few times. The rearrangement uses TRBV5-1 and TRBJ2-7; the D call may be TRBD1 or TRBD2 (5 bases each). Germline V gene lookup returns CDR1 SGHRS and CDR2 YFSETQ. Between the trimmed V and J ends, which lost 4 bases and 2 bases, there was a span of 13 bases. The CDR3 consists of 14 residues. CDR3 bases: TGCGCCAGCAGCCAGGGCCAGCGGACCTACGAGCAGTACTTC. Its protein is CASSQGQRTYEQYF.

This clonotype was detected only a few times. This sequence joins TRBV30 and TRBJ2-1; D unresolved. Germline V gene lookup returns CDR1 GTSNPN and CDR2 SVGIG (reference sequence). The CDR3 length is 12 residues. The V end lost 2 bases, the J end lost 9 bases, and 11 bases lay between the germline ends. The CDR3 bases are TGTGCCTGGAGTAGGTTTTTTCCTGAGCAGTTCTTC. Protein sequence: CAWSRFFPEQFF.

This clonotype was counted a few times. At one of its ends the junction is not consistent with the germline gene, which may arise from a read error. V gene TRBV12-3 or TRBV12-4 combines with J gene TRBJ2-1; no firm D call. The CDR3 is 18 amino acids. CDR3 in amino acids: CACSLLGFGLSSYNEQFF. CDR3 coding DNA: TGTGCCTGCAGTTTATTAGGCTTTGGTCTGAGCTCCTACAATGAGCAGTTCTTC.

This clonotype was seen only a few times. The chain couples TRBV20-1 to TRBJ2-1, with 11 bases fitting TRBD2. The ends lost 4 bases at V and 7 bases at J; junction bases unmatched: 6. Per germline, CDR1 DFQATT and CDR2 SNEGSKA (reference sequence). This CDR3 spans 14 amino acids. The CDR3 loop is CSAILAGGRNEQFF. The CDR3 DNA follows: TGCAGTGCTATCTTAGCGGGAGGGCGAAATGAGCAGTTCTTC.

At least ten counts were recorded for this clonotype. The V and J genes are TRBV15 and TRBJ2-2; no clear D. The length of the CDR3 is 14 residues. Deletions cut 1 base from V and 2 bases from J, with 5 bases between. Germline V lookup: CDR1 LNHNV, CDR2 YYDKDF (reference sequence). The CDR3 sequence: CATSRGTNTGELFF. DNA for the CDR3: TGTGCCACCAGCAGAGGCACCAACACCGGGGAGCTGTTTTTT.

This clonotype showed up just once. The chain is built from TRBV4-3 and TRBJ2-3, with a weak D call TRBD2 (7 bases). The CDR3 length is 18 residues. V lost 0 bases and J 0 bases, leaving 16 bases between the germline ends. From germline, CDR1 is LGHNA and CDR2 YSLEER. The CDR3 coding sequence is TGCGCCAGCAGCCAAGAACGGGCGGGGGCGGGAAGCACAGATACGCAGTATTTT. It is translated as CASSQERAGAGSTDTQYF.

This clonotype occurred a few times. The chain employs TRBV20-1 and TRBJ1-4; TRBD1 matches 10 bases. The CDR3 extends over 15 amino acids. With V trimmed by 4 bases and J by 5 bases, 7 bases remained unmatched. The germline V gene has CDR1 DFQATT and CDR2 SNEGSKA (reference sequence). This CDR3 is CSANDRGHRNEKLFF. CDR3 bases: TGCAGTGCTAATGACAGGGGGCACCGGAATGAAAAACTGTTTTTT.

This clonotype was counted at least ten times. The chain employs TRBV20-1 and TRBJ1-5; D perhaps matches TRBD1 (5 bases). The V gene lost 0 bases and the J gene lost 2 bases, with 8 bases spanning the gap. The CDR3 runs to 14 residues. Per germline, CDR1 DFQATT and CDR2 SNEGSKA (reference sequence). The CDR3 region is CSARDRAGNQPQHF. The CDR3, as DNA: TGCAGTGCTAGAGACAGGGCCGGCAATCAGCCCCAGCATTTT.

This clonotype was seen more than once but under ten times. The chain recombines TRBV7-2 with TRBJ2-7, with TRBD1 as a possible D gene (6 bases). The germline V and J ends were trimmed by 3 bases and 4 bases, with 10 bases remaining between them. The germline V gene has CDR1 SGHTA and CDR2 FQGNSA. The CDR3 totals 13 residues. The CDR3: CASSFRTVYEQYF. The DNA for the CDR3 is TGTGCCAGCAGCTTCCGGACAGTTTACGAGCAGTACTTC.

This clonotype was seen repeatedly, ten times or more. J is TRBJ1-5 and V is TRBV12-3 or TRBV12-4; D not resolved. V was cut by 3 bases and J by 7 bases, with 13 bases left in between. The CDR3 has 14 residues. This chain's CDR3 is CASSFAAGEQPQHF. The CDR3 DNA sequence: TGTGCCAGCAGTTTTGCGGCCGGGGAGCAGCCCCAGCATTTT.

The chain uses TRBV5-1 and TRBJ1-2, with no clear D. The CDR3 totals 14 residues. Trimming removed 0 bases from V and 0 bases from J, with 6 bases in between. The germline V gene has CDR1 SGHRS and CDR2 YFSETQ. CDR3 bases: TGCGCCAGCAGCTTGGACCCGTCTAACTATGGCTACACCTTC. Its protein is CASSLDPSNYGYTF.

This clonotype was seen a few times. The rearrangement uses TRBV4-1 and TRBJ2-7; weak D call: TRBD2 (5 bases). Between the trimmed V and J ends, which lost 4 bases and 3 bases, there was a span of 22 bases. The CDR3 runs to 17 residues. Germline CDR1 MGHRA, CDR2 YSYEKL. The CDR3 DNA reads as TGCGCCAGCAGCCCCCCCCTACTAGTGGACCGCTACTACGAGCAGTACTTC. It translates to CASSPPLLVDRYYEQYF.

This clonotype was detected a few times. DNA of the CDR3: TGTGCCAGCAGCGTTCGAGGGGGAGACACAGATACGCAGTATTTT. Its protein product is CASSVRGGDTDTQYF. V and J are TRBV9 and TRBJ2-3, with D possibly being TRBD1 (6 bases). Germline values: CDR1 SGDLS, CDR2 YYNGEE. V was shortened by 2 bases and J by 2 bases, with 12 bases between the two germline ends. The CDR3 has 15 amino acids. The complete variable domain, with remaining parts taken from reference TRBV9 and TRBJ2-3, reads DSGVTQTPKHLITATGQRVTLRCSPRSGDLSVYWYQQSLDQGLQFLIQYYNGEERAKGNILERFSAQQFPDLHSELNLSSLELGDSALYFCASSVRGGDTDTQYFGPGTRLTVL.

This chain's CDR3 is CATSTRRALGADTQYF. In DNA, the CDR3 is TGTGCCACCAGCACCCGCCGGGCGTTGGGGGCAGATACGCAGTATTTT. The rearrangement links TRBV15 to TRBJ2-3; TRBD1 or TRBD2 may be the D gene (5 bases each). CDR1 is LNHNV, CDR2 YYDKDF, per germline (reference sequence). V shed 4 bases and J shed 4 bases, with 18 bases lying between them. The CDR3 is 16 residues long.

The chain's CDR3 is CASSTQTTDTQYF. CDR3 sequence (DNA): TGTGCCAGCAGCACCCAAACCACAGATACGCAGTATTTT. V and J are TRBV7-6 and TRBJ2-3; D is unclear. This CDR3 spans 13 amino acids. Trimming cost V 5 bases and J 2 bases, with 8 bases left between them. The germline CDR1 and CDR2 sequences are SGHVS and FNYEAQ.

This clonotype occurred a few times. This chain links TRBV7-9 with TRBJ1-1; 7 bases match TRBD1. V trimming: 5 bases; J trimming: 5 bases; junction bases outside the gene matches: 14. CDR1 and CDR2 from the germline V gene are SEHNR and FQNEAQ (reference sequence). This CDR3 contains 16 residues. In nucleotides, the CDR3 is TGTGCCAGCAGCCGCCCACTCGGGACAGAGAAGACTGAAGCTTTCTTT. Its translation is CASSRPLGTEKTEAFF.

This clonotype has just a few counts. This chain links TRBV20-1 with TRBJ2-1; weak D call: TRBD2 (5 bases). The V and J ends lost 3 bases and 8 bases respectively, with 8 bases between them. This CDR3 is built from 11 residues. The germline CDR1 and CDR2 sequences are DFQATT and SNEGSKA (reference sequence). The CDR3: CSASPGDEQFF. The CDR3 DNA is TGCAGTGCTAGCCCCGGGGATGAGCAGTTCTTC.

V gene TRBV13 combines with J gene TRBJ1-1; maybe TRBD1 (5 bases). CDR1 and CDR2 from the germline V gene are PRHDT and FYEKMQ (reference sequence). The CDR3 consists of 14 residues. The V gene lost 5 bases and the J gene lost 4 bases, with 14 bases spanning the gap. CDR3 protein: CASSLYTGSTEAFF. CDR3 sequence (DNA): TGTGCCAGCAGCCTCTACACAGGCTCCACTGAAGCTTTCTTT.

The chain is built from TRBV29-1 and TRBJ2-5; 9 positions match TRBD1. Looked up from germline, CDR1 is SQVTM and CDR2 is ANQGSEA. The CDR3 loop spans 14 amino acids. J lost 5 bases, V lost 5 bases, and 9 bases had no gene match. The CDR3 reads CSVSGTGLGETQYF. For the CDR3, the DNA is TGCAGCGTTTCCGGGACAGGGCTTGGGGAGACCCAGTACTTC.

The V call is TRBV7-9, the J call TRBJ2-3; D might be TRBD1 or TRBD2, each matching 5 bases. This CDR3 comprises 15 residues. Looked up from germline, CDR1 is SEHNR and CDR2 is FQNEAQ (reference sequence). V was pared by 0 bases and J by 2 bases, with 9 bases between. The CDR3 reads CASSLARGYTDTQYF. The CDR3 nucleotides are TGTGCCAGCAGCTTAGCCCGGGGCTACACAGATACGCAGTATTTT.

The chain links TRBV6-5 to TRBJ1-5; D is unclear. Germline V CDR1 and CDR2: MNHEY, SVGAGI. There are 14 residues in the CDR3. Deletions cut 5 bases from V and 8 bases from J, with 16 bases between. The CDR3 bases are TGTGCCAGCAGTACCCGACCGAAGGGAAAGCCCCAGCATTTT. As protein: CASSTRPKGKPQHF.

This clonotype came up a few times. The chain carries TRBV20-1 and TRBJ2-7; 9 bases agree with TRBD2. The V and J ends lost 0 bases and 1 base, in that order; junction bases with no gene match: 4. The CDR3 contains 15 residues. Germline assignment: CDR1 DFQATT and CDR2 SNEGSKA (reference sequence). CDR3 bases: TGCAGTGCTAGAGATCCTCTAGCGGGATCCTACGAGCAGTACTTC. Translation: CSARDPLAGSYEQYF.

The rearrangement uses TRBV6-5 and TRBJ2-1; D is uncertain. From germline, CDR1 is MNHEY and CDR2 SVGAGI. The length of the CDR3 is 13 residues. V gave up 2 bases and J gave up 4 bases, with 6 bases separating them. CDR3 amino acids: CASSYALYNEQFF. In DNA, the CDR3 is TGTGCCAGCAGTTACGCTTTATACAATGAGCAGTTCTTC.